These T cell receptor beta chains were read from a single sample in a study of molecular identifiers for immune sequencing clone quantification. Each CDR3 protein is one row after TCRdb ran MiXCR on the PCR reads. The data hold approximately 590,000 distinct CDR3 sequences, with about 25% observed a single time. Sequencing was performed on naive CD8+ T cells from blood, with Jurkat cell RNA spiked in. Receptors were obtained from a human donor in good health. Some libraries in this study had Jurkat cell RNA spiked in. The CDR3 runs from the conserved cysteine through the conserved F or W. The D gene is left open where the match is weak. Clone sizes are given selectively: once, few, many, or a class where the clone is expanded.

clone_size: many; j_call: TRBJ2-4; d_call: -; v_call: TRBV20-1; cdr3_nt: TGCAGTGCTAGATCCGGCTACTTAGCCAAAAACATTCAGTACTTC; cdr3_aa: CSARSGYLAKNIQYF
clone_size: few; j_call: TRBJ1-6; d_call: -; v_call: TRBV6-1; cdr3_nt: TGTGCCAGCAGTGAACGCCGGGGAAGCTCAGGGTATAATTCACCCCTCCACTTT; cdr3_aa: CASSERRGSSGYNSPLHF
clone_size: -; j_call: TRBJ1-1; d_call: -; v_call: TRBV30; cdr3_nt: TGTACCTGGAGTGAACAGTGGAGGACTGAAGCTTTCTTT; cdr3_aa: CTWSEQWRTEAFF
clone_size: few; j_call: TRBJ2-5; d_call: -; v_call: TRBV28; cdr3_nt: TGTGCCAGCAGTCCCGAGGGTGGGCCGACCCCATGGACCCAGTACTTC; cdr3_aa: CASSPEGGPTPWTQYF
clone_size: many; j_call: TRBJ2-3; d_call: -; v_call: TRBV6-1; cdr3_nt: TGTGCCAGCAGTGCATACCAGGCAGATACGCAGTATTTT; cdr3_aa: CASSAYQADTQYF
clone_size: many; j_call: TRBJ2-1; d_call: -; v_call: TRBV20-1; cdr3_nt: TGCAGTGCTAGACATACAGGGTCCTCCTACAATGAGCAGTTCTTC; cdr3_aa: CSARHTGSSYNEQFF
clone_size: many; j_call: TRBJ1-5; d_call: TRBD1; v_call: TRBV7-2; cdr3_nt: TGTGCCAGCAGCCCAAGCACAGGGGGCAATCAGCCCCAGCATTTT; cdr3_aa: CASSPSTGGNQPQHF
clone_size: -; j_call: TRBJ1-5; d_call: TRBD1; v_call: TRBV28; cdr3_nt: TGTGCCAGCAGCCGGGGACAGGGGGCAAGCCAGCCCCAGCATTTT; cdr3_aa: CASSRGQGASQPQHF
clone_size: few; j_call: TRBJ2-7; d_call: -; v_call: TRBV12-3/TRBV12-4; cdr3_nt: TGTGCCAGCAGTTTCGAGAGCGGTTACGAGCAGTACTTC; cdr3_aa: CASSFESGYEQYF
clone_size: few; j_call: TRBJ2-1; d_call: TRBD2; v_call: TRBV4-1; cdr3_nt: TGCGCCAGCAGCCAAGGGACTAGCGGGGCCTTCTACAATGAGCAGTTCTTC; cdr3_aa: CASSQGTSGAFYNEQFF
clone_size: few; j_call: TRBJ2-1; d_call: TRBD2; v_call: TRBV4-3; cdr3_nt: TGCGCCAGCAGCCAAGATCTAAGCGGGGGGCGCTACAATGAGCAGTTCTTC; cdr3_aa: CASSQDLSGGRYNEQFF
clone_size: many; j_call: TRBJ1-1; d_call: -; v_call: TRBV6-6; cdr3_nt: TGTGCCAGCAGTTACAATGACAGGACTGAAGCTTTCTTT; cdr3_aa: CASSYNDRTEAFF
clone_size: -; j_call: TRBJ2-5; d_call: -; v_call: TRBV7-7; cdr3_nt: TGTGCTAGCAGCCCTACCTCCGGGAGCCCGGAGACCCAGTACTTC; cdr3_aa: CASSPTSGSPETQYF
clone_size: few; j_call: TRBJ1-1; d_call: -; v_call: TRBV5-1; cdr3_nt: TGCGCCAGCAGCTCCACATTGACCGCTGAAGCTTTCTTT; cdr3_aa: CASSSTLTAEAFF
clone_size: few; j_call: TRBJ2-7; d_call: -; v_call: TRBV4-3; cdr3_nt: TGCGCCAGCAGCCAAATTCACGTCTTAGACAAATCCTACGAGCAGTACTTC; cdr3_aa: CASSQIHVLDKSYEQYF
clone_size: few; j_call: TRBJ2-2; d_call: -; v_call: TRBV7-2; cdr3_nt: TGTGCCAGCAGCTTAGCTCAGTGGGCTAGAGGTAACACCGGGGAGCTGTTTTTT; cdr3_aa: CASSLAQWARGNTGELFF
clone_size: few; j_call: TRBJ2-7; d_call: -; v_call: TRBV5-5; cdr3_nt: TGTGCCAGCAGCTTAGCAACGGGCCGACCTGGTCCCGAGCAGTACTTC; cdr3_aa: CASSLATGRPGPEQYF
clone_size: many; j_call: TRBJ1-1; d_call: TRBD1; v_call: TRBV6-1; cdr3_nt: TGTGCCAGCAGTGAATTGGCAGGGGGTCCCTATGGCACTGAAGCTTTCTTT; cdr3_aa: CASSELAGGPYGTEAFF
clone_size: many; j_call: TRBJ1-1; d_call: TRBD1; v_call: TRBV29-1; cdr3_nt: TGCAGCGTTGGACAGGGGAACACTGAAGCTTTCTTT; cdr3_aa: CSVGQGNTEAFF
clone_size: -; j_call: TRBJ2-3; d_call: -; v_call: TRBV6-5; cdr3_nt: TGTGCCAGCAGTTACGGGGACTTCGCTAGCACAGATACGCAGTATTTT; cdr3_aa: CASSYGDFASTDTQYF
clone_size: many; j_call: TRBJ1-4; d_call: -; v_call: TRBV13; cdr3_nt: TGTGCCAGCAGCTTAGGGGGAACAGTCAGTTTTTTT; cdr3_aa: CASSLGGTVSFF
clone_size: few; j_call: TRBJ1-1; d_call: -; v_call: TRBV18; cdr3_nt: TGTGCCAGCTCGAGGGATGGAGGTTTTTTAGTTGCTGAAGCTTTCTTT; cdr3_aa: CASSRDGGFLVAEAFF
clone_size: -; j_call: TRBJ2-7; d_call: TRBD1; v_call: TRBV3-1; cdr3_nt: TGTGCCAGCAGCCAATACGGACAGGGATCCTACGAGCAGTACTTC; cdr3_aa: CASSQYGQGSYEQYF
clone_size: many; j_call: TRBJ1-1; d_call: -; v_call: TRBV27; cdr3_nt: TGTGCCAGCACAAGTTTTTTGGGGGGGCCATCGAACACTGAAGCTTTCTTT; cdr3_aa: CASTSFLGGPSNTEAFF
clone_size: -; j_call: TRBJ1-3; d_call: -; v_call: TRBV14; cdr3_nt: TGTGCCAGCCGCACTACGGCGGAGGGAAACACCATATATTTT; cdr3_aa: CASRTTAEGNTIYF
clone_size: many; j_call: TRBJ2-5; d_call: -; v_call: TRBV4-1; cdr3_nt: TGCGCCAGCAGCCAAGTACAGGGGGAGGGAGAGACCCAGTACTTC; cdr3_aa: CASSQVQGEGETQYF
clone_size: few; j_call: TRBJ2-7; d_call: -; v_call: TRBV6-4; cdr3_nt: TGTGCCAGCAGTGACTCGTCCGGCATTAAGCAGTACTTC; cdr3_aa: CASSDSSGIKQYF
clone_size: few; j_call: TRBJ2-7; d_call: -; v_call: TRBV9; cdr3_nt: TGTGCCAGCAGCGGAGATGGAGGAGGAAACTACGAGCAGTACTTC; cdr3_aa: CASSGDGGGNYEQYF
clone_size: few; j_call: TRBJ1-1; d_call: -; v_call: TRBV4-3; cdr3_nt: TGCGCCAGCGGCCAAGATCTGGATCGGCGGATGAACACTGAAGCTTTCTTT; cdr3_aa: CASGQDLDRRMNTEAFF
clone_size: -; j_call: TRBJ1-3; d_call: -; v_call: TRBV7-9; cdr3_nt: TGTGCCAGCAGCTTAGGCCAGCCACTTAGCTCTGGAAACACCATATATTTT; cdr3_aa: CASSLGQPLSSGNTIYF
clone_size: many; j_call: TRBJ2-7; d_call: -; v_call: TRBV5-1; cdr3_nt: TGCGCCAGCAGCTTGGAGCAGGCCGTCCGCGAGCAGTACTTC; cdr3_aa: CASSLEQAVREQYF
clone_size: few; j_call: TRBJ1-2; d_call: -; v_call: TRBV7-9; cdr3_nt: TGTGCCAGCAGATCCAATAACTATGGCTACACCTTC; cdr3_aa: CASRSNNYGYTF
clone_size: few; j_call: TRBJ2-7; d_call: -; v_call: TRBV6-2/TRBV6-3; cdr3_nt: TGTGCCGTCCAGGGATTATCAGCCTACGAGCAGTACTTC; cdr3_aa: CAVQGLSAYEQYF
clone_size: -; j_call: TRBJ1-1; d_call: -; v_call: TRBV30; cdr3_nt: TGTGCCTGGAGACAGGGTAGGAGCACTGAAGCTTTCTTT; cdr3_aa: CAWRQGRSTEAFF
clone_size: -; j_call: TRBJ2-7; d_call: -; v_call: TRBV9; cdr3_nt: TGTGCCAGCAGCGCGGTCCCCCCTCGGGGTGGCGAGCAGTACTTC; cdr3_aa: CASSAVPPRGGEQYF
clone_size: many; j_call: TRBJ2-7; d_call: -; v_call: TRBV4-2; cdr3_nt: TGTGCCAGCAGCCAAGAGTCGGTCTACGAGCAGTACTTC; cdr3_aa: CASSQESVYEQYF
clone_size: many; j_call: TRBJ2-3; d_call: TRBD2; v_call: TRBV6-6; cdr3_nt: TGTGCCAGCAGTTACTATGGAAGCGGGGGGGCCCCAGATACGCAGTATTTT; cdr3_aa: CASSYYGSGGAPDTQYF
clone_size: -; j_call: TRBJ2-1; d_call: TRBD2; v_call: TRBV11-2; cdr3_nt: TGTGCCAGCGGTTGGGGGACTAGCGGGAGGTCATACAATGAGCAGTTCTTC; cdr3_aa: CASGWGTSGRSYNEQFF
clone_size: -; j_call: TRBJ2-7; d_call: -; v_call: TRBV30; cdr3_nt: TGTGCCTGGAGTGCGCGGGCGAGGGAGCAGTACTTC; cdr3_aa: CAWSARAREQYF
clone_size: few; j_call: TRBJ2-2; d_call: -; v_call: TRBV2; cdr3_nt: TGTGCCAGCAGTGCCGAGCTGGGGGTCCGGGGGACCGGGGAGCTGTTTTTT; cdr3_aa: CASSAELGVRGTGELFF
clone_size: many; j_call: TRBJ1-5; d_call: -; v_call: TRBV28; cdr3_nt: TGTGCCAGCATCATACAGGGATTTAATCAGCCCCAGCATTTT; cdr3_aa: CASIIQGFNQPQHF
clone_size: few; j_call: TRBJ2-4; d_call: -; v_call: TRBV10-2; cdr3_nt: TGCGCCAGCAGTGTGGGCGGAGGGGGCGGAAACATTCAGTACTTC; cdr3_aa: CASSVGGGGGNIQYF
clone_size: -; j_call: TRBJ2-3; d_call: -; v_call: TRBV7-6; cdr3_nt: TGTGCCAGCAGCTTAAACGACAGGAGCACAGATACGCAGTATTTT; cdr3_aa: CASSLNDRSTDTQYF
clone_size: few; j_call: TRBJ2-7; d_call: TRBD2; v_call: TRBV20-1; cdr3_nt: TGCAGTGCCACCGGGCCGGGGGGAAACTACGGGCAGTACTTC; cdr3_aa: CSATGPGGNYGQYF
clone_size: -; j_call: TRBJ2-7; d_call: TRBD1; v_call: TRBV7-9; cdr3_nt: TGTGCCAGCAGCTACAACCCGGGACAGGGGGCGGGGGAGCGGTACTTC; cdr3_aa: CASSYNPGQGAGERYF
clone_size: many; j_call: TRBJ2-5; d_call: TRBD2; v_call: TRBV29-1; cdr3_nt: TGCAGCGGAAGGGGACTAGCGGGAGGGGGTGAGACCCAGTACTTC; cdr3_aa: CSGRGLAGGGETQYF
clone_size: -; j_call: TRBJ2-7; d_call: TRBD1; v_call: TRBV19; cdr3_nt: TGTGCCAGTAGTATGGGACAGGGGGTTTACGAGCAGTACTTC; cdr3_aa: CASSMGQGVYEQYF
clone_size: -; j_call: TRBJ2-1; d_call: -; v_call: TRBV10-2; cdr3_nt: TGCGCCAGCAGTGAGGGGTATCGATATGAGCAGTTCTTC; cdr3_aa: CASSEGYRYEQFF
clone_size: -; j_call: TRBJ2-7; d_call: TRBD2; v_call: TRBV6-1; cdr3_nt: TGTGCCAGCAGTGAAGAGCGGGGGGGCCTCTACGAGCAGTACTTC; cdr3_aa: CASSEERGGLYEQYF
clone_size: few; j_call: TRBJ2-7; d_call: TRBD2; v_call: TRBV3-1; cdr3_nt: TGTGCCAGCAGCCAAGACAGACTAGCGGCCCTCCTGGAGCAGTACTTC; cdr3_aa: CASSQDRLAALLEQYF
clone_size: -; j_call: TRBJ1-2; d_call: -; v_call: TRBV27; cdr3_nt: TGTGCCAGCAGTCAAGGAATACTTACTGGCTACACCTTC; cdr3_aa: CASSQGILTGYTF
clone_size: -; j_call: TRBJ2-7; d_call: -; v_call: TRBV7-8; cdr3_nt: TGTGCCAGCAGCTTCTGGCAGGGGGGATTGGGGTCCTACGAGCAGTACTTC; cdr3_aa: CASSFWQGGLGSYEQYF
clone_size: few; j_call: TRBJ2-7; d_call: TRBD1; v_call: TRBV19; cdr3_nt: TGTGCCAGTAGTACGGGACAGGGAAGGGACTACGAGCAGTACTTC; cdr3_aa: CASSTGQGRDYEQYF
clone_size: -; j_call: TRBJ2-7; d_call: -; v_call: TRBV27; cdr3_nt: TGTGCCAGCAGCTTAACTGGTAACTACGTGCAGTACTTC; cdr3_aa: CASSLTGNYVQYF
clone_size: -; j_call: TRBJ2-1; d_call: -; v_call: TRBV24-1; cdr3_nt: TGTGCCACCCGAAGCCGGAGGGAGGATGCGCAGTTCTTC; cdr3_aa: CATRSRREDAQFF
clone_size: many; j_call: TRBJ2-2; d_call: TRBD2; v_call: TRBV7-9; cdr3_nt: TGTGCCAGCAGCTCGACCTCGGCCCTTAGCGGGAGGGGTACCGCGAACACCGGGGAGCTGTTTTTT; cdr3_aa: CASSSTSALSGRGTANTGELFF
clone_size: -; j_call: TRBJ2-1; d_call: -; v_call: TRBV11-2; cdr3_nt: TGTGCCAGCAGCTCAGAACCGGGACTCTCCTACAATGAGCAGTTCTTC; cdr3_aa: CASSSEPGLSYNEQFF
clone_size: many; j_call: TRBJ1-5; d_call: -; v_call: TRBV12-3/TRBV12-4; cdr3_nt: TGTGCCAGCAGCGACCGAAGGCAGCCCCAGCATTTT; cdr3_aa: CASSDRRQPQHF